The entry below describes one T cell receptor beta chain. This entry comes from a study of T cell responses to AZD1222 COVID-19 vaccine. The method was immunoSEQ multiplex PCR; TCRdb's version includes in-frame clones alone and lacks a portion of them. The table lists approximately 160,000 clones, around 88% of them singletons. This CDR3 region has 11 residues. Germline values: CDR1 DFQATT, CDR2 SNEGSKA (reference sequence). The TCR was taken from an adult in good health. The specimen was peripheral blood, collected on day 0 of MenACWY control vaccination. V usage is TRBV20-1 and J usage is TRBJ1-3; perhaps TRBD1 as D (5 bases). The chain's CDR3 is CRAGAGNTIYF. CDR3 in DNA: TGCAGGGCGGGGGCTGGAAACACCATATATTTT.